This T cell receptor (beta chain) was captured by sequencing in a study of blood T cell repertoires in COVID-19. Study information: From the United States, Italy and Spain came samples of acute and convalescent COVID-19.

Germline V lookup: CDR1 ENHRY, CDR2 SYGVKD. The J segment lost 7 bases and the V segment lost 7 bases, leaving 4 bases of the junction unmatched. The CDR3 has 13 amino acids. Methods used by the authors: Estimation of nucleated cell counts relied on the amplification of reference gene primers. TCRdb keeps only in-frame clones here, not all; method: immunoSEQ multiplex PCR. V, J and clone size are taken as reported in that table, and D and trimming were inferred from the DNA itself. The sample has around 59,000 clones, around 73% seen once. This chain uses TRBV10-3 with TRBJ2-1; 10 bases are shared with TRBD2. Sequenced input: peripheral blood. The source of this sequence is an elderly man with acute or convalescent COVID-19. CDR3 sequence reads: CAIKREGGNEQFF. Here the CDR3 DNA reads TGTGCCATCAAGCGGGAGGGAGGGAATGAGCAGTTCTTC.